This T cell receptor (beta chain) was captured in a study of T cells in Graves' hyperthyroidism and ophthalmopathy. This clonotype was observed many times. Its antigen is unknown. Study-level points and caveats: Stable hyperthyroidism was separated from ophthalmopathy by a model based on 13 V-J features.

Amplified TCR beta CDR3 regions derived from RNA transcripts. Using the HTBI primer set, a first-round RT-PCR was run on the TCR CDR3. TCRdb itself ran the multiplex PCR reads through MiXCR, one entry per CDR3 protein. Here the sample spans some 700,000 distinct CDR3 sequences, around a sixth being singletons. Graves' hyperthyroidism qualified as stable when ophthalmopathy did not progress within 18 months. With a duration under 2 months, the hyperthyroidism was newly diagnosed in patients aged 18 to 65. A patient was excluded if there was uncontrolled infection, other autoimmune disease, pregnancy or lactation. This CDR3 has 15 residues. V lost 4 bases and J lost 3, with 16 bases in between. CDR1 is SGHTA and CDR2 is FQGNSA in the germline V gene.

The sequence was obtained from a man between 45 and 60 years old with Graves' hyperthyroidism. This chain joins TRBV7-2 and TRBJ2-7; TRBD2 might be the D (5 bases). The source material was blood. The CDR3 spells CASSSRVAPVYEQYF. Here the CDR3 DNA reads TGTGCCAGCAGCTCCCGGGTAGCGCCAGTCTACGAGCAGTACTTC.